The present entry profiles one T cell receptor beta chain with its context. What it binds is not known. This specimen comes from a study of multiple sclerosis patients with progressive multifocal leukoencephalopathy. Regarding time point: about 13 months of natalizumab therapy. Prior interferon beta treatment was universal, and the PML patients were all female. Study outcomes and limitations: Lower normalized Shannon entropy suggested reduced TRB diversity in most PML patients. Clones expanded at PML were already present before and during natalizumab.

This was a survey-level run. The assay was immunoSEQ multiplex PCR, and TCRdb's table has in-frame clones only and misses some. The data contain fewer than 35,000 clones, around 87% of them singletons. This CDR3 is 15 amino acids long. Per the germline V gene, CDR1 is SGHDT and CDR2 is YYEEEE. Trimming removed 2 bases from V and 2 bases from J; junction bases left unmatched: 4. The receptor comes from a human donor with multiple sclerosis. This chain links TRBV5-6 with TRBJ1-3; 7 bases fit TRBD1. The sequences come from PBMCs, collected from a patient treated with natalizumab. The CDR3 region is CASSLQGRAGNTIYF. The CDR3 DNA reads TGTGCCAGCAGCTTACAGGGGCGGGCTGGAAACACCATATATTTT.